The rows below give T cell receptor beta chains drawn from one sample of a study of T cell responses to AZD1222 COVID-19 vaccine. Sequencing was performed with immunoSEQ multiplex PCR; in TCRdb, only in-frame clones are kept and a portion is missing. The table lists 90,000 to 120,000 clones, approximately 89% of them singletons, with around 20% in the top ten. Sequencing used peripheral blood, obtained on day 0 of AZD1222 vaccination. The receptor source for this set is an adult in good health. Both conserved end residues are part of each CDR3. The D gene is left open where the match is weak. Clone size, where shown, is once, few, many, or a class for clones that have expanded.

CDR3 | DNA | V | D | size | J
CASTPLGVTEAFF | TGTGCCAGCACCCCGCTTGGGGTCACTGAAGCTTTCTTT | TRBV25-1 | - | once | TRBJ1-1
CASSYRTGESNEQFF | TGTGCCAGCAGCTACAGGACAGGGGAGAGCAATGAGCAGTTCTTC | TRBV5-4 | TRBD1 | few | TRBJ2-1
CATVVHGLDTQYF | TGTGCCACTGTGGTACACGGTCTAGATACGCAGTATTTT | TRBV2 | - | - | TRBJ2-3
CASSPIPWRGAGGELFF | TGTGCCAGCAGCCCAATCCCCTGGCGGGGGGCCGGGGGGGAGCTGTTTTTT | TRBV7-9 | TRBD2 | - | TRBJ2-2
CASSLRLAGGPVNEQFF | TGTGCCAGCAGCCTCAGACTAGCGGGGGGGCCGGTGAATGAGCAGTTCTTC | TRBV3-1/TRBV3-2 | TRBD2 | - | TRBJ2-1
CASSRRGQANTGELFF | TGTGCCAGCTCACGACGGGGACAGGCGAACACCGGGGAGCTGTTTTTT | TRBV18 | TRBD1 | - | TRBJ2-2
CASSQDVRGPHTEAFF | TGCGCCAGCAGCCAAGATGTAAGGGGGCCACACACTGAAGCTTTCTTT | TRBV4-3 | TRBD1 | - | TRBJ1-1
CASSQEGTGHTEAFF | TGCGCCAGCAGCCAAGAGGGGACAGGGCACACTGAAGCTTTCTTT | TRBV4-1 | TRBD1 | - | TRBJ1-1
CASSLFRDGSTGELFF | TGTGCCAGCAGCCTATTCCGGGACGGTAGCACCGGGGAGCTGTTTTTT | TRBV3-1/TRBV3-2 | - | - | TRBJ2-2
CASSSTRTRETQYF | TGTGCCAGCAGCTCCACTAGAACGAGAGAGACCCAGTACTTC | TRBV7-2 | - | - | TRBJ2-5
CASSPRRTSQETQYF | TGTGCCAGCTCACCCCGGAGGACCAGCCAAGAGACCCAGTACTTC | TRBV18 | - | - | TRBJ2-5
CASSSGTLNTEAFF | TGTGCCAGCAGTTCGGGGACATTGAACACTGAAGCTTTCTTT | TRBV6-2/TRBV6-3 | - | once | TRBJ1-1
CSAMTGGGNQPQHF | TGCAGCGCCATGACAGGGGGCGGCAATCAGCCCCAGCATTTT | TRBV29-1 | TRBD1 | - | TRBJ1-5
CASSLDRGPYTF | TGTGCCAGCAGTTTGGACAGGGGACCCTACACCTTC | TRBV5-6 | TRBD1 | - | TRBJ1-2
CASRFDRGGSSPLHF | TGTGCCAGCAGGTTCGACAGGGGTGGGAGTTCACCCCTCCACTTT | TRBV3-1/TRBV3-2 | TRBD1 | - | TRBJ1-6
CASSLGQGEPQHF | TGTGCCAGCAGCTTAGGGCAGGGAGAGCCCCAGCATTTT | TRBV7-9 | - | - | TRBJ1-5
CASRQVFLNTEAFF | TGTGCAAGTCGCCAAGTATTTTTGAACACTGAAGCTTTCTTT | TRBV12-2 | - | - | TRBJ1-1
CASSQDPAGGTDTQYF | TGTGCCAGCAGCCAAGATCCGGCAGGGGGCACAGATACGCAGTATTTT | TRBV3-1/TRBV3-2 | - | - | TRBJ2-3
CASSQGVGGRSSYNSPLHF | TGCGCCAGCAGCCAAGGCGTTGGGGGCAGGAGCTCCTATAATTCACCCCTCCACTTT | TRBV4-3 | - | - | TRBJ1-6
CASSYPDRAGTEAFF | TGTGCCAGCAGTTACCCCGACAGGGCTGGCACTGAAGCTTTCTTT | TRBV6-7 | TRBD1 | - | TRBJ1-1
CASSESSSREAFF | TGCGCCAGCAGTGAGTCGAGCTCCCGCGAAGCTTTCTTT | TRBV10-2 | - | - | TRBJ1-1
CASSQTSGANVLTF | TGTGCCAGTAGTCAAACCTCTGGGGCCAACGTCCTGACTTTC | TRBV19 | - | - | TRBJ2-6
CASSAFMNTEAFF | TGTGCCAGCAGCGCCTTTATGAACACTGAAGCTTTCTTT | TRBV7-3 | - | - | TRBJ1-1
CASSPRGPEKLFF | TGTGCCAGCAGCCCTCGGGGGCCTGAAAAACTGTTTTTT | TRBV21-1 | - | once | TRBJ1-4
CASSLTGGGNNEQFF | TGTGCCAGCAGCTTAACAGGGGGTGGAAACAATGAGCAGTTCTTC | TRBV7-2 | TRBD1 | - | TRBJ2-1
CASSQERFSSGGSYNEQFF | TGCGCCAGCAGCCAAGAAAGGTTCTCTAGCGGGGGCTCCTACAATGAGCAGTTCTTC | TRBV4-1 | TRBD2 | - | TRBJ2-1
CASTKGQGAGGYTF | TGTGCCAGCACCAAAGGACAGGGGGCGGGTGGCTACACCTTC | TRBV2 | TRBD1 | - | TRBJ1-2
CAISESSGTGGNQPQHF | TGTGCCATCAGTGAGTCCTCCGGGACAGGGGGGAATCAGCCCCAGCATTTT | TRBV10-3 | TRBD1 | once | TRBJ1-5
CASSSTGIGEQYF | TGTGCCAGCAGCTCTACAGGAATAGGGGAGCAGTACTTC | TRBV7-2 | - | - | TRBJ2-7
CASSLAGGPTDTQYF | TGTGCCAGCAGCTTAGCCGGGGGGCCTACAGATACGCAGTATTTT | TRBV7-3 | - | once | TRBJ2-3
CATRPGQPNTEAFF | TGTGCCACCCGACCGGGACAGCCGAACACTGAAGCTTTCTTT | TRBV10-3 | TRBD1 | - | TRBJ1-1
CASSLIGGGGTEAFF | TGTGCCAGCAGCTTAATAGGGGGAGGAGGCACTGAAGCTTTCTTT | TRBV7-8 | - | once | TRBJ1-1
CASSLEAGADTQYF | TGTGCCAGCAGCTTAGAGGCGGGGGCTGATACGCAGTATTTT | TRBV11-2 | - | - | TRBJ2-3
CASSLPDRREEKLFF | TGTGCCAGCAGCCTCCCGGACAGGAGGGAAGAAAAACTGTTTTTT | TRBV5-8 | TRBD1 | - | TRBJ1-4
CASAQGYAGELFF | TGTGCCAGCGCGCAGGGGTATGCCGGGGAGCTGTTTTTT | TRBV7-9 | - | - | TRBJ2-2
CASSEARGARGGYTF | TGTGCCAGCAGTGAAGCGCGAGGGGCTAGGGGTGGCTACACCTTC | TRBV6-1 | - | - | TRBJ1-2
CASSIGLAGGYNEQFF | TGTGCCAGCAGCATAGGACTAGCGGGGGGGTACAATGAGCAGTTCTTC | TRBV11-2 | TRBD2 | - | TRBJ2-1